This TCR beta chain came from a study of T cells expressing NK-cell markers. In the study overall: Serological testing identified most of the eight sequenced donors as HCMV-seropositive and one as seronegative. General study points: Dominant NKG2C+ clonotypes in roughly 6 donors made up roughly 1.0-7.0% of CD8+ T cells.

For this clonotype: Its specificity is unknown.

TCRdb reworked the 5' RACE reads into one entry per CDR3 protein, no DNA. The sample table includes 400,000 to 450,000 distinct CDR3 sequences. The CDR3 is 11 residues long. The V and J genes are TRBV12-3 or TRBV12-4 and TRBJ2-1. Input material: blood T cells: a sorted CD56 or NKG2C T cell subset, CD4+ or CD8+ T cells, or bulk PBMC T cells (not recorded which). The receptor was derived from a woman aged 18 to 69 in good health. CDR3: CASSFGGEQFF.